What follows are 13 T cell receptor beta chains derived from one specimen sequenced in a study of T cells after yellow fever vaccination. TCRdb processed the 5' RACE reads anew with MiXCR; each CDR3 protein has one entry. The table includes tens of thousands of distinct CDR3 sequences, just over 6.5% detected once. This specimen consisted of CD8+ T cells sorted from PBMCs, obtained roughly 45 days after the first yellow fever vaccination. These receptors all come from a man aged 18-30 years who received the YFV17D yellow fever vaccine.

This clonotype has ten or more counts. The chain couples TRBV5-1 to TRBJ2-3; 7 bases match TRBD1. V gave up 2 bases and J gave up 2 bases; unmatched junction bases: 5. The CDR3 loop spans 15 amino acids. Germline-derived CDR1 and CDR2 are SGHRS and YFSETQ. CDR3 sequence (DNA): TGCGCCAGCAGCTTAAGGGGGCGAGACACAGATACGCAGTATTTT. Amino acid sequence: CASSLRGRDTDTQYF.

The table lists this clonotype with many counts. The chain recombines TRBV7-9 with TRBJ2-7, with 7 bases matching TRBD1. Losses at the gene ends were 1 base for V and 1 base for J; bases not matched to a gene: 7. CDR1 and CDR2 from the germline V gene are SEHNR and FQNEAQ (reference sequence). The CDR3 extends over 16 amino acids. The CDR3 DNA sequence: TGTGCCAGCAGCTTAGAAGGACAGGCACGATCCTACGAGCAGTACTTC. Protein product: CASSLEGQARSYEQYF.

At least ten counts were recorded for this clonotype. J is TRBJ2-5 and V is TRBV7-6; D is unclear. CDR1 SGHVS and CDR2 FNYEAQ come from the germline V gene. The CDR3 has 17 amino acids. The V gene lost 2 bases and the J gene lost 4 bases, with 20 bases spanning the gap. CDR3 nucleotide sequence: TGTGCCAGCAGCTTAATGCCCTCCTCGGCATCTCGAGAGACCCAGTACTTC. Its protein product is CASSLMPSSASRETQYF.

This clonotype was picked up many times. This chain joins TRBV5-6 and TRBJ2-7, with 11 bases matching TRBD2. CDR3 length: 16 residues. CDR1 is SGHDT and CDR2 is YYEEEE in the germline V gene. V shed 4 bases and J 2 bases; nucleotides not matched to a gene: 8. CDR3 DNA sequence: TGTGCCAGCAGCAATCCCTTACTAGCGGGGGCCTACGAGCAGTACGTC. Translation gives CASSNPLLAGAYEQYV.

The sample holds many counts of this clonotype. The chain carries TRBV29-1 and TRBJ2-2, with D possibly being TRBD1 (6 bases). Germline values: CDR1 SQVTM, CDR2 ANQGSEA. V was pared by 6 bases and J by 1 base, with 15 bases between. CDR3 length: 15 amino acids. CDR3 in amino acids: CSVAQGVMNTGELFF. The CDR3 coding sequence is TGCAGCGTCGCACAGGGTGTAATGAACACCGGGGAGCTGTTTTTT.

This clonotype was observed many times. The chain employs TRBV4-3 and TRBJ2-6, with D perhaps TRBD1 (6 bases). The CDR3 spans 16 residues. Looked up from germline, CDR1 is LGHNA and CDR2 is YSLEER. V dropped 3 bases and J dropped 0 bases, with 9 bases sitting between them. In DNA, the CDR3 is TGCGCCAGCAGCCAGCAGGGGCTCTCTGGGGCCAACGTCCTGACTTTC. As protein: CASSQQGLSGANVLTF.

This clonotype was found many times. The chain recombines TRBV2 with TRBJ2-7; 9 nucleotides agree with TRBD1. J was trimmed by 4 bases and V by 7 bases; bases with no gene match: 5. CDR1 and CDR2 from the germline V gene are SNHLY and FYNNEI. This CDR3 is 13 amino acids long. The CDR3 coding sequence is TGTGCCAGCAACGGACAGGGGAGGTACGAGCAGTACTTC. Translation: CASNGQGRYEQYF.

V is TRBV4-2 and J is TRBJ1-2, with D maybe TRBD1 (6 bases). V lost 4 bases and J lost 5, with 23 bases in between. Per the germline V gene, CDR1 is LGHNA and CDR2 is YNFKEQ. The CDR3 runs 17 residues. The CDR3 DNA reads TGTGCCAGCAGCCTTTTCAGGGGTGGAGGTGGACGGTATGGCTACACCTTC. This translates into CASSLFRGGGGRYGYTF.

There are many counts of this clonotype. This chain connects TRBV7-9 to TRBJ2-1; D is unclear. This CDR3 has 12 amino acids. CDR1 is SEHNR, CDR2 FQNEAQ, per germline (reference sequence). V was shortened by 1 base and J by 13 bases, with 11 bases between the two germline ends. In nucleotides, the CDR3 is TGTGCCAGCAGCTTAGACCTCGTCGGACAGTTCTTC. As protein: CASSLDLVGQFF.

The table lists this clonotype with many counts. The chain carries TRBV19 and TRBJ2-1; 11 nucleotides match TRBD1. The junction had 7 bases not matched to a gene; V was cut back by 5 bases and J by 7 bases. The CDR3 has 15 amino acids. Germline V gene lookup returns CDR1 LNHDA and CDR2 SQIVND (reference sequence). The CDR3 region has the DNA TGTGCCAGTAGTTTCGGACAGGGGGCAGCGAATGAGCAGTTCTTC. It encodes CASSFGQGAANEQFF.

This clonotype was counted at least ten times. The chain uses TRBV12-3 or TRBV12-4 and TRBJ2-5, with 12 positions matching TRBD2. V dropped 4 bases and J dropped 5; count of bases not matched to a gene: 11. CDR3 size: 17 residues. The CDR3: CASSSTSGGLLRETQYF. Here the CDR3 DNA reads TGTGCCAGCAGTTCCACTAGCGGGGGGCTCCTCAGGGAGACCCAGTACTTC.

The chain links TRBV4-3 to TRBJ2-7; 14 nucleotides align to TRBD2. J gave up 3 bases and V 1 base, and 8 bases lay outside the gene matches. This CDR3 region has 18 residues. CDR1 is LGHNA and CDR2 is YSLEER in the germline V gene. CDR3 in amino acids: CASSQGTSGGTTHYEQYF. CDR3 nucleotides: TGCGCCAGCAGCCAAGGGACTAGCGGGGGGACCACTCACTACGAGCAGTACTTC.

The chain couples TRBV12-3 or TRBV12-4 to TRBJ2-6; no reliable D call. The V and J ends lost 6 bases and 0 bases respectively, with 9 bases between them. The CDR3 has 15 residues. The CDR3 protein is CASSSWTSGANVLTF. The CDR3 DNA is TGTGCCAGCAGCTCGTGGACCTCTGGGGCCAACGTCCTGACTTTC.